This T cell receptor (beta chain) was documented in a study of blood T cell repertoires in COVID-19. The repertoire was sequenced with immunoSEQ multiplex PCR; TCRdb's copy has only in-frame clones and lacks some. Among about 220,000 clones, 65% to 85% were seen once, and the ten largest hold about 6.6%. Trimming removed 3 bases from V and 6 bases from J; junction bases left unmatched: 9. The CDR3 extends over 16 amino acids. The germline V gene encodes CDR1 LNHDA and CDR2 SQIVND (reference sequence). The source is a woman aged 40 to 50 who had recovered from COVID-19. The rearrangement links TRBV19 to TRBJ1-5, with 9 bases fitting TRBD1. The specimen sequenced was PBMCs or T cells enriched from blood (not recorded which). The CDR3 here is CASSIRTGVKSQPQHF. The CDR3 DNA is TGTGCCAGTAGTATTAGGACAGGGGTCAAGAGTCAGCCCCAGCATTTT.